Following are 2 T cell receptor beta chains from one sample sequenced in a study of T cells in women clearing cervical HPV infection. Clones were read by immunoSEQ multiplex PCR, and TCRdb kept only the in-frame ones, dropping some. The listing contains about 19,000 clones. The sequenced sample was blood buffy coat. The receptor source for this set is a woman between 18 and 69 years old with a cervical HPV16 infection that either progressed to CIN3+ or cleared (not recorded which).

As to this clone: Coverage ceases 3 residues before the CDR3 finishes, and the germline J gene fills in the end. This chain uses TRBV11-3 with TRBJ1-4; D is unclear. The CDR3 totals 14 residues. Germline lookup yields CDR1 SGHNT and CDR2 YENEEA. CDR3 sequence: CASSADSYNSPLFF. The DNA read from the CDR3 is TGTGCCAGCAGCGCGGACTCCTATAATTCACCA. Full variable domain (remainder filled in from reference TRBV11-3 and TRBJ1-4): EAGVVQSPRYKIIEKKQPVAFWCNPISGHNTLYWYLQNLGQGPELLIRYENEEAVDDSQLPKDRFSAERLKGVDSTLKIQPAELGDSAVYLCASSADSYNSPLFFGSGTQLSVL.

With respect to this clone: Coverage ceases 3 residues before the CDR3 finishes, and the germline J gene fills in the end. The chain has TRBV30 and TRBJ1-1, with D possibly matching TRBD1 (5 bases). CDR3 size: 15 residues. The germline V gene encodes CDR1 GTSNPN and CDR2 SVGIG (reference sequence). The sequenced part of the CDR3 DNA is TGTGCCTGGAGTCCGGCTAGCGGGGGATCGAATGAG. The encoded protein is CAWSPASGGSNE. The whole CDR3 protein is CAWSPASGGSNEAFF.